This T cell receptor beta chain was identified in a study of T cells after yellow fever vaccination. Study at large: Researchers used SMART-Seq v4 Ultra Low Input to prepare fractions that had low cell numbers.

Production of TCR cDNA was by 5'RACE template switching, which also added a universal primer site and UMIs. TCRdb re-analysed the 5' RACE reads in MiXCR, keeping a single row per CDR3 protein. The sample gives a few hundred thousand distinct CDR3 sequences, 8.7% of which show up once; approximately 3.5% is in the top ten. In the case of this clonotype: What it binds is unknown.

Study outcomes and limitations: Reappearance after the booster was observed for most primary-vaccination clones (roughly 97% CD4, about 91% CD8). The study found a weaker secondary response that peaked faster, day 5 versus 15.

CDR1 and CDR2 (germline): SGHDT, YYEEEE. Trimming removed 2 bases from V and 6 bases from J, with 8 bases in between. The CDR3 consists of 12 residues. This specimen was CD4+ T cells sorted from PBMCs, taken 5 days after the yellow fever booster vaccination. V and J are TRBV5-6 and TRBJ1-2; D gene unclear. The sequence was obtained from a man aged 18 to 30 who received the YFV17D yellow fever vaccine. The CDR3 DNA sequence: TGTGCCAGCAGCTTAAGAATTAATGGCTACACCTTC. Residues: CASSLRINGYTF.